The clone carrying this TCR beta chain was seen repeatedly, ten times or more. No antigen is known for it. These data originate in a study of CD8 T cells in ankylosing spondylitis. Study findings and constraints: Seemingly distinctive of ankylosing spondylitis blood was a TCR beta motif formed by eight highly homologous variants. Clones linked to the disease showed a CD8+ phenotype. They occurred at relatively low frequencies in peripheral blood.

Library preparation for TCR beta used quantitative 5'-RACE with molecular barcodes. TCRdb redid the calling of the 5' RACE reads with MiXCR, one entry per CDR3 protein. The sample has about 240,000 distinct CDR3 sequences, over 9.5% seen once. Germline CDR1 reads LGHDT; CDR2 reads YNNKEL (reference sequence). The CDR3 sequence is 12 residues long. The V and J ends lost 4 bases and 5 bases respectively, with 9 bases between them. Sequencing was performed on blood, either unsorted or a sorted T cell fraction (not recorded which). The chain couples TRBV3-1 to TRBJ2-7; a weak D match, TRBD2 (5 bases). The TCR sequence derives from a male donor with ankylosing spondylitis or in good health (not recorded which). The chain's CDR3 is CASSLGLNEQYF. CDR3 nucleotide sequence: TGTGCCAGCAGCCTCGGACTCAACGAGCAGTACTTC.